Each of the 5 T cell receptor beta chains below was sequenced from the same sample in a study of T cell changes during pregnancy in multiple sclerosis (dated by TCRdb to the late 2010s). Preparation of the library involved the immunoSEQ multiplex PCR assay. The table was pulled from immuneACCESS by TCRdb, which kept in-frame rearrangements only. Such tables lose some clones; where checked, under half of the loss comes from unresolved V genes, and the rest has no known cause. The sample yields 85,000 to 90,000 clones; approximately 93% were counted once. The ten largest clones represent around 1.7% of the sample. The sample was peripheral blood, taken after pregnancy. The origin of the receptors is a female donor in good health, enrolled as a control in a pregnancy study.

This clone occurred once. This chain connects TRBV19 to TRBJ2-7, with D unclear. V dropped 3 bases and J dropped 0 bases, with 6 bases sitting between them. The germline V gene has CDR1 LNHDA and CDR2 SQIVND (reference sequence). This CDR3 is 13 amino acids long. The CDR3 bases are TGTGCCAGTAGTATCAAGAGCTCCTACGAGCAGTACTTC. It translates to CASSIKSSYEQYF.

The chain couples TRBV6-5 to TRBJ2-7; 7 positions match TRBD1. The CDR3 totals 14 residues. CDR1 is MNHEY and CDR2 is SVGAGI in the germline V gene. With 5 bases clipped from V and 2 bases from J, the junction kept 6 bases outside the gene matches. As DNA, the CDR3 is TGTGCCAGCAGTAGGGGGCGCCCTCCCTACGAGCAGTACTTC. Translated: CASSRGRPPYEQYF.

The V and J genes are TRBV5-6 and TRBJ2-5; TRBD2 aligns across 9 bases. Germline V gives CDR1 SGHDT, CDR2 YYEEEE. The ends lost 5 bases at V and 4 bases at J; junction bases unmatched: 3. The CDR3 totals 13 residues. The CDR3: CASRKAGGETQYF. Here the CDR3 DNA reads TGTGCCAGCAGGAAAGCGGGAGGAGAGACCCAGTACTTC.

CDR3 loop: CASSQSPDRGYEQYF. For the CDR3, the DNA is TGCGCCAGCAGCCAAAGTCCCGACAGGGGATACGAGCAGTACTTC. The chain recombines TRBV4-1 with TRBJ2-7, with 8 positions matching TRBD1. The J segment lost 4 bases and the V segment lost 2 bases, leaving 7 bases of the junction unmatched. CDR3 size: 15 residues. CDR1 MGHRA and CDR2 YSYEKL come from the germline V gene.

This chain links TRBV21-1 with TRBJ2-1; TRBD2, as called in the table, went unchecked against the DNA. TRBV21-1 corresponds to a pseudogene. This CDR3 is 16 amino acids long. CDR3 in amino acids: CASSNTGTSGRAGQFF. The CDR3 bases are TGTGCCAGCAGCAATACCGGGACTAGCGGGAGGGCCGGGCAGTTCTTC.